This T cell receptor (beta chain) was captured by sequencing in a study of CD8+CD57+ T cells in acquired aplastic anemia. Study details: Sorted CD4+ plus CD8+ cells gave DNA averaging roughly 3 ug. Healthy donors gave around 9.9 million reads on average for CD4+ cells.

Findings and limits, study-wide: Patients and controls shared 25 to 35 CD8+ CDR3 sequences, highly expressed in patients. Patients and controls were not found to differ significantly in CD8+ Simpson's diversity.

The CDR3 extends over 13 amino acids. V lost 1 base and J lost 7, with 10 bases in between. Genomic DNA served as template for TCR beta VDJ and CDR3 profiling. MiXCR was run by TCRdb on the reads, yielding one entry per CDR3 protein. Here the sample spans about 110,000 distinct CDR3 sequences, 51% being singletons. As for this clonotype: Its antigen remains unknown.

This chain joins TRBV12-3 or TRBV12-4 and TRBJ2-5; no firm D call. What was sequenced was sorted CD4+, CD8+, or CD8+CD57+ T cells (not recorded which) from PBMCs. The receptor comes from a human donor in good health, serving as a control. The CDR3, as DNA: TGTGCCAGCAGTTTAGTACATCCGGGGACCCAGTACTTC. Translation: CASSLVHPGTQYF.